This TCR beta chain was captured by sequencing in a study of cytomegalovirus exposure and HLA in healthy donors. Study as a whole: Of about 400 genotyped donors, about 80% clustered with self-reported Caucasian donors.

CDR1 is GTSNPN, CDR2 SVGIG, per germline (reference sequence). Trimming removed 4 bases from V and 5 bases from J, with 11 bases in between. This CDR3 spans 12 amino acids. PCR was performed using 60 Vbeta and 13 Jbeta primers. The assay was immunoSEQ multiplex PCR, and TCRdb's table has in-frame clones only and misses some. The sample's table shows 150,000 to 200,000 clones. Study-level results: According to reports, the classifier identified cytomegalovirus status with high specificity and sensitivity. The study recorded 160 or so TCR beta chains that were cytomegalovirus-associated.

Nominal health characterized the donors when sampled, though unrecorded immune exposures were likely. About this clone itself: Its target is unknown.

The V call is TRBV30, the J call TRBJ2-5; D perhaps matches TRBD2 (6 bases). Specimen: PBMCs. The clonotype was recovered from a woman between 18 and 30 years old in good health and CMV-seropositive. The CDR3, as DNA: TGTGCCTGGAAACGGCTAGCGGAGACCCAGTACTTC. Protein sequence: CAWKRLAETQYF. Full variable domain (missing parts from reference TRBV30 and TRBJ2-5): SQTIHQWPATLVQPVGSPLSLECTVEGTSNPNLYWYRQAAGRGLQLLFYSVGIGQISSEVPQNLSASRPQDRQFILSSKKLLLSDSGFYLCAWKRLAETQYFGPGTRLLVL.